A selection of T cell receptor beta chains follows, all from one sample in a study of cytomegalovirus exposure and HLA in healthy donors. The method was immunoSEQ multiplex PCR; TCRdb's version includes in-frame clones alone and lacks a portion of them. The table shows roughly 160,000 clones, with 80% occurring only once. Sequenced material: PBMCs. The receptors come from a woman in her forties or fifties in good health and CMV-seropositive. CDR3s include the opening cysteine and the closing phenylalanine or tryptophan. The D gene is left open where the match is weak. Size tells how often a clone was seen (once, few, many) or the class of an expanded clone, and some rows leave it out.

cdr3_aa cdr3_nt v_call clone_size j_call d_call
CASSLGWTGSEQYF TGTGCCAGCAGTTTAGGGTGGACAGGGTCCGAGCAGTACTTC TRBV28 - TRBJ2-7 TRBD1
CASRRVGDGEGYTF TGTGCCAGCAGGAGGGTTGGTGATGGGGAGGGCTACACCTTC TRBV27 - TRBJ1-2 -
CASSPGGLVIQYF TGTGCCAGCAGCCCCGGAGGCCTCGTCATTCAGTACTTC TRBV7-2 once TRBJ2-4 -
CASSLGDRSNNEQFF TGCGCCAGCAGCTTGGGCGACAGATCAAACAATGAGCAGTTCTTC TRBV5-1 - TRBJ2-1 -
CASSEEGRANQPQHF TGTGCCAGCAGTGAGGAGGGCAGGGCCAATCAGCCCCAGCATTTT TRBV28 few TRBJ1-5 -
CASSFSGRVRVETQYF TGTGCCAGCAGCTTTAGCGGGAGGGTCAGGGTGGAGACCCAGTACTTC TRBV11-2 - TRBJ2-5 TRBD2
CSAREDSEAFF TGCAGTGCTAGAGAGGACTCTGAAGCTTTCTTT TRBV20-1 - TRBJ1-1 -
CASSRRGDNQPQHF TGTGCCAGCAGCCGTCGGGGGGACAATCAGCCCCAGCATTTT TRBV7-6 - TRBJ1-5 -
CSGSSARSYNEQFF TGCAGCGGAAGTAGCGCTCGCTCCTACAATGAGCAGTTCTTC TRBV29-1 - TRBJ2-1 -
CASSFGQGRYEQYF TGTGCCAGCAGTTTTGGACAGGGGAGGTACGAGCAGTACTTC TRBV27 - TRBJ2-7 TRBD1
CASSFLAGGGGETQYF TGTGCCAGCAGTTTTTTAGCGGGAGGGGGTGGGGAGACCCAGTACTTC TRBV27 few TRBJ2-5 TRBD2
CSVGQGGADTQYF TGCAGCGTCGGACAGGGAGGCGCAGATACGCAGTATTTT TRBV29-1 few TRBJ2-3 TRBD1
CASSPSGVEQYF TGTGCCAGCAGCCCCTCGGGGGTCGAGCAGTACTTC TRBV7-9 - TRBJ2-7 -
CASSFRGNTDTQYF TGTGCCAGCTCGTTTAGGGGGAACACAGATACGCAGTATTTT TRBV9 few TRBJ2-3 -
CASSIGPAGDYTQYF TGTGCCAGTAGTATAGGCCCAGCGGGAGATTATACGCAGTATTTT TRBV19 - TRBJ2-3 TRBD2
CASSFAAGGPGEQYF TGTGCCAGCAGCTTTGCAGCGGGAGGGCCGGGTGAGCAGTACTTC TRBV5-6 - TRBJ2-7 TRBD2
CASSQGRGETQYF TGCGCCAGCAGCCAAGGACGGGGGGAGACCCAGTACTTC TRBV5-1 - TRBJ2-5 -
CASSLWGGVYEQYF TGTGCCAGCAGTTTATGGGGCGGGGTATACGAGCAGTACTTC TRBV28 once TRBJ2-7 -
CASSSTGVNTEAFF TGTGCCAGCAGTTCCACAGGGGTGAACACTGAAGCTTTCTTT TRBV6-6 - TRBJ1-1 TRBD1
CASQESHWRDRGAGELFF TGTGCCAGTCAAGAGTCCCATTGGAGGGACAGGGGGGCCGGGGAGCTGTTTTTT TRBV19 - TRBJ2-2 TRBD1
CASSVYRIQVF TGTGCCAGCAGCGTATACAGGATTCAGGTCTTC TRBV9 - TRBJ1-2 -
CASSQATSGRGFYEQYF TGTGCCAGCAGCCAAGCAACTAGCGGGAGGGGGTTCTACGAGCAGTACTTC TRBV4-2 - TRBJ2-7 TRBD2
CASSHGGQGGTEAFF TGTGCCAGCAGCCATGGCGGACAGGGCGGGACTGAAGCTTTCTTT TRBV4-2 - TRBJ1-1 TRBD1
CASSPTAQGSDTQYF TGTGCCAGCTCACCAACCGCACAGGGTTCGGATACGCAGTATTTT TRBV18 - TRBJ2-3 -
CAWSVISGGYTF TGTGCCTGGAGTGTAATCTCCGGGGGCTACACCTTC TRBV30 - TRBJ1-2 -
CASSPSREHYGYTF TGTGCCAGCAGCCCCTCCAGGGAACACTATGGCTACACCTTC TRBV11-1 - TRBJ1-2 -
CASSPQWQDYGYTF TGTGCCAGCAGCCCCCAGTGGCAGGATTATGGCTACACCTTC TRBV7-2 - TRBJ1-2 -
CASSPRSGYQETQYF TGTGCCAGCAGCCCCCGGTCGGGGTACCAAGAGACCCAGTACTTC TRBV5-4 - TRBJ2-5 -
CASSARTAGEQYF TGTGCCAGCAGCGCCCGGACAGCTGGCGAGCAGTACTTC TRBV7-2 few TRBJ2-7 -
CSSSSSRTGAITPQHF TGTTCCAGCAGCTCTTCCAGAACAGGGGCAATCACGCCCCAGCATTTT TRBV7-9 - TRBJ1-5 TRBD1
CASSFGDRNYGYTF TGTGCCAGCAGCTTCGGGGACAGAAACTATGGCTACACCTTC TRBV5-4 - TRBJ1-2 TRBD1
CASSFNRVQAFF TGTGCCAGCAGTTTTAACAGGGTTCAAGCTTTCTTT TRBV28 - TRBJ1-1 -
CASSLIRGQTEAFF TGCGCCAGCAGCTTGATCCGGGGTCAAACTGAAGCTTTCTTT TRBV5-1 few TRBJ1-1 -
CASSTLGQGNQPQHF TGTGCCAGCAGTACCTTAGGACAGGGCAATCAGCCCCAGCATTTT TRBV27 - TRBJ1-5 TRBD1
CASSLRAGGPSEQYF TGCGCCAGCAGCCTAAGAGCGGGGGGGCCGAGCGAGCAGTACTTC TRBV5-1 - TRBJ2-7 TRBD2
CASGTRMGGGNEKLFF TGTGCCAGTGGTACGAGGATGGGAGGGGGGAATGAAAAACTGTTTTTT TRBV7-2 - TRBJ1-4 -
CASSYSPLAGGETQYF TGTGCCAGCAGTTATTCCCCACTAGCGGGTGGGGAGACCCAGTACTTC TRBV11-2 - TRBJ2-5 TRBD2
CASSISPTGGNTIYF TGTGCCAGTAGTATATCTCCCACGGGTGGAAACACCATATATTTT TRBV19 - TRBJ1-3 -
CASSPILTDMNTEAFF TGTGCCAGCAGCCCAATACTTACAGATATGAACACTGAAGCTTTCTTT TRBV7-9 - TRBJ1-1 -
CASSPPIAEAFF TGTGCCAGCTCACCACCTATCGCTGAAGCTTTCTTT TRBV18 few TRBJ1-1 -
CASRREGEGSPLHF TGTGCCAGCAGGAGAGAAGGAGAGGGTTCACCCCTCCACTTT TRBV2 few TRBJ1-6 -